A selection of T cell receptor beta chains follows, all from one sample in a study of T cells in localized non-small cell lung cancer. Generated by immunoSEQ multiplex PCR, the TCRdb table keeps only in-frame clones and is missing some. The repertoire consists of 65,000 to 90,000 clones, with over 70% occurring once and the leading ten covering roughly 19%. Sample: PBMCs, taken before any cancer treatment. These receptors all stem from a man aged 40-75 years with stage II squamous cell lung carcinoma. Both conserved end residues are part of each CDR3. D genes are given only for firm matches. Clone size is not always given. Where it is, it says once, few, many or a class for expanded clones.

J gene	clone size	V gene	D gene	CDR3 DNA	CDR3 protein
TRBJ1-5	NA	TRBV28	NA	TGTGCCAGCAGTTTAGGTGGGGGAGGGCAGCCCCAGCATTTT	CASSLGGGGQPQHF
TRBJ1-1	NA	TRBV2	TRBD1	TGTGCCAGCAGTGACGCAGGGGGCAGGACTGAAGCTTTCTTT	CASSDAGGRTEAFF
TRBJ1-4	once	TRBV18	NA	TGTGCCAGCTCACCATTAATCGATGAAAAACTGTTTTTT	CASSPLIDEKLFF
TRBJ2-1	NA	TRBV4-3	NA	TGCGCCAGCTCCTTGGACAGCTCCTACAATGAGCAGTTCTTC	CASSLDSSYNEQFF
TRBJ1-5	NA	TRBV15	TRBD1	TGTGCCACCAGCAGAGGACAGGGGGCTGGTCAGCCCCAGCATTTT	CATSRGQGAGQPQHF
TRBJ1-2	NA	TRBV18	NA	TGTGCCAGCTCACCTCAGGGGAGTGACTATGGCTACACCTTC	CASSPQGSDYGYTF
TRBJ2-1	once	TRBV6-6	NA	TGTGCCAGCAGTTATCTTCAGAGGGCTGAGCAGTTCTTC	CASSYLQRAEQFF
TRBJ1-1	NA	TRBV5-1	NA	TGCGCCAGCCTCTTGGCCATCGGCGGGAATCCCTCTGAAGCTTTCTTT	CASLLAIGGNPSEAFF
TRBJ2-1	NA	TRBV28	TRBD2	TGTGCCAGCAGTCCCCGGACTAGCGGTGATAATGAGCAGTTCTTC	CASSPRTSGDNEQFF
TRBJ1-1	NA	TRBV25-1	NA	TGTGCCAGCAGTGAATTGGGAGTCACTGAAGCTTTCTTT	CASSELGVTEAFF
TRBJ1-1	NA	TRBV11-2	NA	TGTGCCAGTCGGGCCTTGAACACTGAAGCTTTCTTT	CASRALNTEAFF
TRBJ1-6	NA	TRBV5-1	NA	TGCGCCAGCAGCTTGGCCGGCCCCTGGGGATCACCCCTCCACTTT	CASSLAGPWGSPLHF
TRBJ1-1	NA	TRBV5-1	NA	TGCGCCAGCAGCGAGTGGACGCAGAACACTGAAGCTTTCTTT	CASSEWTQNTEAFF
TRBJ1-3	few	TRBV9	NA	TGTGCCAGCAGCGTACTCTTACAGGGCTCTGGAAACACCATATATTTT	CASSVLLQGSGNTIYF
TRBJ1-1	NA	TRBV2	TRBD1	TGTGCCAGCAACCCGGACAGGGACGGCACTGAAGCTTTCTTT	CASNPDRDGTEAFF
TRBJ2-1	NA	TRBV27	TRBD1	TGTGCCAGCAGTTATCGGGACAGGGAAAATCTGTTCTTC	CASSYRDRENLFF